One sample yielded the 18 T cell receptor beta chains listed below, sequenced in a study of beta chain features in type 1 diabetes. General study findings and limits: In all four CD4+ subsets, TCRB CDR3 length was significantly, moderately reduced in type 1 diabetes.

Sequencing targeted expressed TCRB transcripts, as all isolated RNA had been reverse transcribed. The protocol was immunoSEQ multiplex PCR, while the TCRdb copy is restricted to in-frame clones and leaves out a portion. The sample gives about 710,000 clones, 11% to 15% of which show up once; just under 0.04% is in the top ten. These receptors lack a known antigen. Sequenced: naive CD4+ T cells from blood. These receptors originate from a man between 18 and 29 years old with type 1 diabetes.

The rearrangement links TRBV6-1 to TRBJ2-7; D is perhaps TRBD1 (6 bases). In germline, CDR1 is MNHNS, CDR2 SASEGT. This CDR3 comprises 15 residues. Trimming stripped 3 bases from V and 3 bases from J, with 15 bases between. CDR3 DNA: TGTGCCAGCAGTGATCCCTCCGGGACACTCTACGAGCAGTACTTC. Amino acid sequence: CASSDPSGTLYEQYF.

This clone was seen more than once but under ten times. The V gene is TRBV18, the J gene TRBJ2-7; a possible D gene is TRBD1 (6 bases). V gave up 2 bases and J gave up 3 bases, with 11 bases separating them. CDR1 and CDR2 from the germline V gene are KGHSH and LQKENI. The CDR3 runs 14 residues. This chain's CDR3 is CASSPTGIGYEQYF. For the CDR3, the DNA is TGTGCCAGCTCACCAACAGGGATCGGCTACGAGCAGTACTTC. Together with reference TRBV18 and TRBJ2-7, the CDR3 gives the full variable domain: NAGVMQNPRHLVRRRGQEARLRCSPMKGHSHVYWYRQLPEEGLKFMVYLQKENIIDESGMPKERFSAEFPKEGPSILRIQQVVRGDSAAYFCASSPTGIGYEQYFGPGTRLTVT.

This clone appeared a few times. The DNA for the CDR3 is TGCGCCAGCAGCTCGTACGTTCAGGCTGAAGCTTTCTTT. Protein: CASSSYVQAEAFF. The chain carries TRBV5-1 and TRBJ1-1; D uncertain. V was shortened by 3 bases and J by 6 bases, with 12 bases between the two germline ends. From germline, CDR1 is SGHRS and CDR2 YFSETQ. This CDR3 comprises 13 residues.

The chain recombines TRBV9 with TRBJ2-1; 8 bases fit TRBD2. The J segment lost 6 bases and the V segment lost 0 bases, leaving 8 bases of the junction unmatched. Germline CDR1 and CDR2: SGDLS and YYNGEE. The CDR3 spans 16 residues. The CDR3 here is CASSVGSGGLVNEQFF. CDR3 coding DNA: TGTGCCAGCAGCGTAGGCAGCGGGGGCCTCGTCAATGAGCAGTTCTTC.

There are a few counts of this clone. The rearrangement joins TRBV5-4 to TRBJ2-7; 9 bases map to TRBD2. Trimming took 0 bases from V and 3 from J; bases not matched to a gene: 4. The CDR3 runs to 15 residues. CDR1 and CDR2 (germline): SGHNT, YYREEE (reference sequence). Written as DNA, the CDR3 is TGTGCCAGCAGCTTGGGTAGCGGGAGTGTCTACGAGCAGTACTTC. Its protein product is CASSLGSGSVYEQYF.

The V call is TRBV5-4, the J call TRBJ2-5, with 10 bases that match TRBD2. V gave up 4 bases and J gave up 5 bases; unmatched junction bases: 5. The germline CDR1 and CDR2 sequences are SGHNT and YYREEE (reference sequence). There are 14 residues in the CDR3. The CDR3 nucleotides read TGTGCCAGCAGCCCTAGGGGACTAGCGGAGACCCAGTACTTC. Its protein product is CASSPRGLAETQYF.

This clone was observed a handful of times. The chain recombines TRBV15 with TRBJ2-7; a weak D match, TRBD1 (6 bases). Germline V gene sequence: CDR1 LNHNV, CDR2 YYDKDF (reference sequence). This CDR3 region has 15 residues. V dropped 0 bases and J dropped 4 bases, with 13 bases sitting between them. CDR3 DNA sequence: TGTGCCACCAGCAGAGATACGGGACAATTATACGAGCAGTACTTC. It encodes CATSRDTGQLYEQYF. Based on the CDR3 plus reference TRBV15 and TRBJ2-7, the full variable domain is DAMVIQNPRYQVTQFGKPVTLSCSQTLNHNVMYWYQQKSSQAPKLLFHYYDKDFNNEADTPDNFQSRRPNTSFCFLDIRSPGLGDTAMYLCATSRDTGQLYEQYFGPGTRLTVT.

A few counts support this clone. This chain uses TRBV29-1 with TRBJ2-1, with 8 bases lining up with TRBD2. The ends lost 8 bases at V and 7 bases at J; junction bases unmatched: 7. The CDR3 is 12 residues long. Germline CDR1 and CDR2: SQVTM and ANQGSEA. The CDR3 DNA reads TGCAGCTACGAGCGGGAGCCAAATGAGCAGTTCTTC. This gives the protein CSYEREPNEQFF.

This clone was seen only a few times. This chain joins TRBV6-5 and TRBJ2-1; 10 positions agree with TRBD2. Germline V gene data show CDR1 as MNHEY and CDR2 as SVGAGI. The CDR3 has 15 amino acids. The V gene end was trimmed by 2 bases and the J gene end by 8 bases; junction bases not matched to a gene: 6. DNA for the CDR3: TGTGCCAGCAGTTACGGAGCGGGAGGGGGGGATGAGCAGTTCTTC. Its protein product is CASSYGAGGGDEQFF.

This clone has a handful of counts. Compared with germline, one end of the junction differs, possibly owing to a read error. This chain connects TRBV7-7 to TRBJ2-1; tentative D call: TRBD2 (5 bases). Germline V gene data show CDR1 as SSHAT and CDR2 as FNYEAQ (reference sequence). CDR3 size: 14 residues. CDR3 sequence (DNA): TGTGCTAGCAGCCCGGGGAAGTCCTACAATGAGCAGTTCTTC. It specifies CASSPGKSYNEQFF.

J is TRBJ1-5 and V is TRBV28, with D possibly matching TRBD1 (6 bases). The germline gives CDR1 MDHEN, CDR2 SYDVKM. The V end lost 2 bases, the J end lost 7 bases, and 6 bases lay between the germline ends. The CDR3 runs 12 residues. The CDR3 region is CASSLGGQPQHF. CDR3 DNA sequence: TGTGCCAGCAGTTTAGGGGGCCAGCCCCAGCATTTT.

The sample holds a few counts of this clone. The sample has other DNA sequences that encode this CDR3 too. The chain recombines TRBV29-1 with TRBJ2-1, with 13 positions matching TRBD2. The CDR3 has 16 amino acids. The V and J ends lost 4 bases and 0 bases, in that order; junction bases with no gene match: 3. From germline, CDR1 is SQVTM and CDR2 ANQGSEA. CDR3 in amino acids: CSVGLAGGSSYNEQFF. CDR3 nucleotides: TGCAGCGTTGGACTAGCGGGGGGTAGCTCCTACAATGAGCAGTTCTTC.

V and J are TRBV28 and TRBJ2-3; D is undetermined. The CDR3 is 13 amino acids. Germline V lookup: CDR1 MDHEN, CDR2 SYDVKM. Trimming took off 4 bases at V and 2 bases at J, with 7 bases between the two ends. The CDR3 coding sequence is TGTGCCAGCAGTTCTGGGGACACAGATACGCAGTATTTT. Translation: CASSSGDTDTQYF.

This chain links TRBV7-2 with TRBJ2-2; the D gene could be TRBD1 or TRBD2 (6 bases each). V lost 5 bases, J lost 5 bases, and 18 bases lay in between. The CDR3 length is 16 residues. Germline V gene lookup returns CDR1 SGHTA and CDR2 FQGNSA. CDR3 nucleotide sequence: TGTGCCAGCAGCCCCCGTTCGGGGGCAGGAACCGGGGAGCTGTTTTTT. Residues: CASSPRSGAGTGELFF.

This clone occurred a few times. The gene calls are TRBV19 and TRBJ1-1; no firm D call. This CDR3 spans 16 amino acids. Trimming shortened V by 0 bases and J by 2 bases, and 13 bases separated the two germline ends. From germline, CDR1 is LNHDA and CDR2 SQIVND (reference sequence). The CDR3 is CASSIDLLRKNTEAFF. The DNA for the CDR3 is TGTGCCAGTAGTATAGACCTACTGAGGAAAAACACTGAAGCTTTCTTT.

Of note for this clone: The same CDR3 also results from other DNA sequences found in this sample. The CDR3 loop reads CASSPLALNEQFF. Written as DNA, the CDR3 is TGTGCCAGCTCACCTCTGGCTCTCAATGAGCAGTTCTTC. The J gene is TRBJ2-1, the V gene TRBV18, with D uncertain. Deletions cut 3 bases from V and 6 bases from J, with 9 bases between. The CDR3 contains 13 residues. The germline gives CDR1 KGHSH, CDR2 LQKENI.

With respect to this clone: At the DNA level, this CDR3 is encoded by other sequences in the same sample as well. V usage is TRBV7-9 and J usage is TRBJ1-2; no clear D. The germline gives CDR1 SEHNR, CDR2 FQNEAQ (reference sequence). The germline V and J ends were trimmed by 3 bases and 3 bases, with 5 bases remaining between them. The CDR3 spans 12 residues. The CDR3 nucleotides read TGTGCCAGCAGCTTCGCGGACTATGGCTACACCTTC. Amino acids: CASSFADYGYTF.

The V and J genes are TRBV10-3 and TRBJ2-7; TRBD1 might be the D (5 bases). Germline CDR1 reads ENHRY; CDR2 reads SYGVKD. The CDR3 loop spans 14 amino acids. V was cut by 0 bases and J by 4 bases, with 10 bases left in between. The CDR3 DNA reads as TGTGCCATCAGTGAGTCGACAGCAGGGTACGAGCAGTACTTC. It specifies CAISESTAGYEQYF.